The sequence of this TCR beta chain was determined in a study of liver allograft versus peripheral blood T cells. Study information: Repertoires from peripheral blood of liver transplant recipients were compared with those inside their transplanted livers.

Within the sample, this clonotype is medium-sized. The CDR3 totals 15 residues. Trimming took off 1 base at V and 2 bases at J, with 15 bases between the two ends. Germline V gene sequence: CDR1 SQVTM, CDR2 ANQGSEA. TCRdb re-analysed the reads in MiXCR, keeping a single row per CDR3 protein. The repertoire consists of approximately 3,700 distinct CDR3 sequences, with 18% occurring once and the leading ten covering more than 15%. The clonotype was recovered from a human patient who had a liver transplant. Some of the T cells might come from the graft donor. The V and J genes are TRBV29-1 and TRBJ2-7, with D possibly TRBD2 on 6 matching bases. In DNA, the CDR3 is TGCAGCGTTGAAGGGTCAGCGGGCAACCCCTACGAGCAGTACTTC. Residues: CSVEGSAGNPYEQYF.